These 4 T cell receptor beta chains were all obtained from the same sample, sequenced in a study of technical replicates of blood from several donors. Profiling relied on immunoSEQ multiplex PCR, and the TCRdb table lists in-frame clones only, not all of them. The sample lists about 83,000 clones; roughly 96% were seen once. Sequencing was performed on T cells isolated from PBMCs. These TCRs come from a human donor in good health.

The J gene is TRBJ2-1, the V gene TRBV9; D gene unclear. The germline V and J ends were trimmed by 0 bases and 1 base, with 8 bases remaining between them. CDR1 and CDR2 from the germline V gene are SGDLS and YYNGEE. The CDR3 extends over 15 amino acids. The CDR3 region has the DNA TGTGCCAGCAGCGTAGACGAGTATTCCTACAATGAGCAGTTCTTC. Translating gives CASSVDEYSYNEQFF.

The chain has TRBV28 and TRBJ2-5; 9 nucleotides agree with TRBD2. J gave up 5 bases and V 6 bases, and 16 bases lay outside the gene matches. Germline CDR1 and CDR2: MDHEN and SYDVKM. The CDR3 extends over 17 amino acids. The chain's CDR3 is CASSDDSGSVSLETQYF. In DNA, the CDR3 is TGTGCCAGCAGCGATGATAGCGGGAGTGTTTCGCTGGAGACCCAGTACTTC.

The rearrangement joins TRBV6-1 to TRBJ2-7, with D perhaps matching TRBD2 (5 bases). Per the germline V gene, CDR1 is MNHNS and CDR2 is SASEGT. The CDR3 spans 15 residues. V lost 0 bases to trimming and J lost 3 bases, with 12 bases between them. CDR3 sequence: CASSEAFSALYEQYF. CDR3 coding DNA: TGTGCCAGCAGTGAAGCTTTTAGCGCTCTCTACGAGCAGTACTTC.

This rearrangement joins TRBV19 to TRBJ2-1; no definite D call. CDR1 is LNHDA, CDR2 SQIVND, per germline (reference sequence). The CDR3 is 13 residues long. V lost 1 base, J lost 7 bases, and 8 bases lay in between. The CDR3: CASSIASANEQFF. The CDR3 DNA sequence: TGTGCCAGTAGTATAGCAAGCGCAAATGAGCAGTTCTTC.